This T cell receptor beta chain was recovered during a study of lymphopenia after photon versus proton radiotherapy. Broader study findings: Proton therapy kept repertoires fairly stable, unlike photons, which gained effector/memory cells. After lymphocyte nadir, photon-treated repertoires showed oligoclonal expansion, especially CD8+ Temra.

This clone was found once. Antigen: not known. Using immunoSEQ multiplex PCR, the repertoire was profiled, and TCRdb retains in-frame clones only, with some absent. The table includes more than 45,000 clones, less than 85% detected once. V lost 4 bases and J lost 1, with 13 bases in between. The CDR3 totals 15 residues. Germline V gives CDR1 KGHSH, CDR2 LQKENI. This clonotype was obtained from a man aged 55 to 70 with pancreatic cancer. Sequencing used peripheral blood, obtained from a patient treated with proton-based radiotherapy. V usage is TRBV18 and J usage is TRBJ2-5; D is undetermined. CDR3 residues: CASSRSTVPQETQYF. The DNA of the CDR3 is TGTGCCAGCTCACGCTCAACAGTACCCCAAGAGACCCAGTACTTC.